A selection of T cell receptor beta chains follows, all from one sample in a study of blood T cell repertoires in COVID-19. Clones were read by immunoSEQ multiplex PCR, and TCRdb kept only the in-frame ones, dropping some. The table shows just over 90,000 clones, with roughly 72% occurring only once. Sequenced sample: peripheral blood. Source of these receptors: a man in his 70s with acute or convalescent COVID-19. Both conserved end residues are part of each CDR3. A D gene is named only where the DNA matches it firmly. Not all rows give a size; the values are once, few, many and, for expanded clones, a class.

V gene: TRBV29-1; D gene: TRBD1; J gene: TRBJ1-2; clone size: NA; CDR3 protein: CSVWTGDPNYGYTF; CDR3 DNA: TGCAGCGTTTGGACAGGGGACCCTAACTATGGCTACACCTTC
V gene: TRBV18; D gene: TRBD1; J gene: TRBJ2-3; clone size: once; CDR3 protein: CASSPGTGSTDTQYF; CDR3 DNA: TGTGCCAGCTCACCAGGGACAGGTTCTACAGATACGCAGTATTTT
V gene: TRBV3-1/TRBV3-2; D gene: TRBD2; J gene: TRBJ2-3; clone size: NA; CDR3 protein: CASSQPKGLAGADWGTDTQYF; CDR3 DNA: TGTGCCAGCAGCCAACCTAAGGGACTAGCGGGAGCGGACTGGGGCACAGATACGCAGTATTTT
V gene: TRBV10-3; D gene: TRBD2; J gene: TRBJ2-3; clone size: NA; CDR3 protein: CAISDGPSGENTQYF; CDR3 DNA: TGTGCCATCAGTGACGGGCCTAGCGGCGAGAATACGCAGTATTTT
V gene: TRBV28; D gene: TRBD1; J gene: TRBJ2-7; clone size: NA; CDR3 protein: CASSLGVGQPAYEQYF; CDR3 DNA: TGTGCCAGCAGTTTAGGGGTGGGACAGCCGGCCTACGAGCAGTACTTC
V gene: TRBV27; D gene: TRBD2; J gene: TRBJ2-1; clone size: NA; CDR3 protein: CASRGGGGRAVYNEQFF; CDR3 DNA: TGTGCCAGCAGAGGGGGAGGCGGGAGGGCCGTTTACAATGAGCAGTTCTTC
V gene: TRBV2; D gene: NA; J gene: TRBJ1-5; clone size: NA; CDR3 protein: CASSPDSFNQPQHF; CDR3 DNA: TGTGCCAGCAGTCCTGACAGCTTCAATCAGCCCCAGCATTTT
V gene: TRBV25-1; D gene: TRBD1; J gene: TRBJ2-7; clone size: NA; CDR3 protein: CATKGQGPTYEQYF; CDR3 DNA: TGTGCCACTAAGGGACAGGGGCCAACCTACGAGCAGTACTTC
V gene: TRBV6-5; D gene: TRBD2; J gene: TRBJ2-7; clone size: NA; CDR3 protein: CASSWTSGRYEQYF; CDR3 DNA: TGTGCCAGCAGTTGGACTAGCGGGAGATACGAGCAGTACTTC
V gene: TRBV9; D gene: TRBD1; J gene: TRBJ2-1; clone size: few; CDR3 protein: CASSVAQGQPWDEQFF; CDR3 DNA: TGTGCCAGCAGCGTAGCTCAGGGACAGCCCTGGGATGAGCAGTTCTTC
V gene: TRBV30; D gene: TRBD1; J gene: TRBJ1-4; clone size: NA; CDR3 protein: CAWTGTGLGELFF; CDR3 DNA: TGTGCCTGGACTGGGACAGGGTTAGGGGAACTGTTTTTT
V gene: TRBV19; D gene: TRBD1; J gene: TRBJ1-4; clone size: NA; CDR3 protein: CASSAGQLADEKLFF; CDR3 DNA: TGTGCCAGTAGTGCGGGACAGTTGGCGGATGAAAAACTGTTTTTT
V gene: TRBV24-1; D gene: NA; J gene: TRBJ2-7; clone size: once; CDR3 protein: CATSDLKGGDEQYF; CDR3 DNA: TGTGCCACCAGTGATTTGAAGGGGGGGGACGAGCAGTACTTC
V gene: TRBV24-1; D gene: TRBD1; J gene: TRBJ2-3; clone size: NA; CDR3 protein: CATSDPGTEFSDTQYF; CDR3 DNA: TGTGCCACCAGTGACCCCGGGACAGAGTTCTCAGATACGCAGTATTTT
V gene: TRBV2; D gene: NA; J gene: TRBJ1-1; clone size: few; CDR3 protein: CASRRDTLNTEAFF; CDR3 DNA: TGTGCCAGCAGAAGGGACACTTTGAACACTGAAGCTTTCTTT
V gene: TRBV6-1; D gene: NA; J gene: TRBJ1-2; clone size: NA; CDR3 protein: CASSEDQGGEWNGYTF; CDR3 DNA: TGTGCCAGCAGTGAGGATCAGGGAGGTGAATGGAATGGCTACACCTTC